The rows below give T cell receptor beta chains drawn from one sample of a study of vaccination and CD4 T cells after COVID-19. TCRdb redid the calling of the PCR reads with MiXCR, one entry per CDR3 protein. The sample includes about 15,000 distinct CDR3 sequences, approximately 35% seen only once; the top ten take 36%. These TCRs are of unknown antigen specificity. The specimen was cultured CD4+ T cells from blood. These receptors were collected from a human donor with COVID-19. Both conserved end residues are part of each CDR3. Each record gives: clone size, D gene, V gene, J gene, CDR3 DNA, CDR3 protein. A D gene is named only where the DNA matches it firmly. Where a row states a size, it is once, few, many or the class of an expanded clone; other rows omit it.

few	-	TRBV21-1	TRBJ1-3	TGTGCCAGCAGCAAATGGCTCAGGGGGCGAACTGGAAACACCATATATTTT	CASSKWLRGRTGNTIYF
-	-	TRBV30	TRBJ1-3	TGTGCCTGGGGGATCAGACAGGCGAGGGAAGACACCATATATTTT	CAWGIRQAREDTIYF
-	-	TRBV20-1	TRBJ2-3	TGCAGTGCTAGACCGGGACGCCTAAGCACAGATACGCAGTATTTT	CSARPGRLSTDTQYF
-	TRBD1	TRBV7-9	TRBJ1-1	TGTGCCAGCAGCGGCGGACAGGGGGGAACTGAAGCTTTCTTT	CASSGGQGGTEAFF
-	TRBD1	TRBV18	TRBJ1-2	TGTGCCAGCTCACCGGGACAGGGGGACGGCTACACCTTC	CASSPGQGDGYTF
-	-	TRBV5-1	TRBJ2-3	TGCGCCAGCAGCTTGGAGGCCCCCACGGATACGCAGTATTTT	CASSLEAPTDTQYF
-	TRBD1	TRBV6-1	TRBJ1-3	TGTGCCACCAGCACTTCGCAGGGGGCGTCAGGAAACACCATATATTTT	CATSTSQGASGNTIYF
-	-	TRBV5-8	TRBJ1-1	TGTGCCAGCAGCTTGAGGTCGGGCGCGAACACTGAAGCTTTCTTT	CASSLRSGANTEAFF
-	-	TRBV9	TRBJ1-2	TGTGCCAGCAGCGAACACCACCAAAATAGAGGGACGGGAGGCTACACCTTC	CASSEHHQNRGTGGYTF
few	-	TRBV20-1	TRBJ1-1	TGCAGTGCTACCCTAATCGGACAGCCGAACACTGAAGCTTTCTTT	CSATLIGQPNTEAFF
few	-	TRBV27	TRBJ1-1	TGTGCCAGCAGTCCGACCGTTGGTTTTGAAGCTTTCTTT	CASSPTVGFEAFF
few	TRBD2	TRBV6-2/TRBV6-3	TRBJ2-2	TGTGCCAGCAGTACTATAGCGGGGGGGTATACCGGGGAGCTGTTTTTT	CASSTIAGGYTGELFF
-	TRBD1	TRBV28	TRBJ2-2	TGTGCCAGCAGGGAGCCGGGACAGGGGTTTACCGGGGAGCTGTTTTTT	CASREPGQGFTGELFF
few	TRBD1	TRBV4-2	TRBJ1-2	TGTGCCAGCAGCCAAGATTTCGGGGACAGGGGAAGAACGGCTAACTATGGCTACACCTTC	CASSQDFGDRGRTANYGYTF
-	TRBD2	TRBV9	TRBJ2-3	TGTGCCAGCAGCGTTGGACTAGCTGGCACCGATACGCAGTATTTT	CASSVGLAGTDTQYF
-	-	TRBV11-3	TRBJ2-7	TGTGCCAGCAGCTTCGAGGCAGGCGCGGCGGGCCACGCCTACGAGCAGTACTTC	CASSFEAGAAGHAYEQYF
-	-	TRBV11-2	TRBJ1-1	TGTGCCAGCAGCTTAGCTTTCGGGGGCACTGAAGCTTTCTTT	CASSLAFGGTEAFF